The entry that follows covers one T cell receptor beta chain sequence. The sequence runs out 3 residues before the end of the CDR3; the remainder is reconstructed from the germline J gene. The CDR3 has 14 residues. Trimming stripped 0 bases from V and 10 bases from J, with 13 bases between. Per germline, CDR1 DFQATT and CDR2 SNEGSKA (reference sequence). These data belong to a study of T cells in women clearing cervical HPV infection. Background on the study: Cases were women with histologically confirmed HPV16-related CIN3 or worse, including 2 invasive cancers. Blood came at first lesion visit for cases, post-clearance for controls.

Each participant carried one incident cervical HPV16 infection only. Cervical HPV DNA detected by MY09/MY11 PCR, typed by dot-blot. Data came from immunoSEQ multiplex PCR; TCRdb stores just in-frame clones and leaves some out. The table lists around 30,000 clones, with around 19% in the top ten. This chain connects TRBV20-1 to TRBJ1-6; D perhaps matches TRBD1 (5 bases). The sequence was obtained from a woman aged 18-70 years with a cervical HPV16 infection that either progressed to CIN3+ or cleared (not recorded which). Material for sequencing was blood buffy coat. The CDR3 protein is CSARDNWGESPLHF. The part of the CDR3 DNA that was read is TGCAGTGCTAGAGATAATTGGGGGGAGTCACCC.